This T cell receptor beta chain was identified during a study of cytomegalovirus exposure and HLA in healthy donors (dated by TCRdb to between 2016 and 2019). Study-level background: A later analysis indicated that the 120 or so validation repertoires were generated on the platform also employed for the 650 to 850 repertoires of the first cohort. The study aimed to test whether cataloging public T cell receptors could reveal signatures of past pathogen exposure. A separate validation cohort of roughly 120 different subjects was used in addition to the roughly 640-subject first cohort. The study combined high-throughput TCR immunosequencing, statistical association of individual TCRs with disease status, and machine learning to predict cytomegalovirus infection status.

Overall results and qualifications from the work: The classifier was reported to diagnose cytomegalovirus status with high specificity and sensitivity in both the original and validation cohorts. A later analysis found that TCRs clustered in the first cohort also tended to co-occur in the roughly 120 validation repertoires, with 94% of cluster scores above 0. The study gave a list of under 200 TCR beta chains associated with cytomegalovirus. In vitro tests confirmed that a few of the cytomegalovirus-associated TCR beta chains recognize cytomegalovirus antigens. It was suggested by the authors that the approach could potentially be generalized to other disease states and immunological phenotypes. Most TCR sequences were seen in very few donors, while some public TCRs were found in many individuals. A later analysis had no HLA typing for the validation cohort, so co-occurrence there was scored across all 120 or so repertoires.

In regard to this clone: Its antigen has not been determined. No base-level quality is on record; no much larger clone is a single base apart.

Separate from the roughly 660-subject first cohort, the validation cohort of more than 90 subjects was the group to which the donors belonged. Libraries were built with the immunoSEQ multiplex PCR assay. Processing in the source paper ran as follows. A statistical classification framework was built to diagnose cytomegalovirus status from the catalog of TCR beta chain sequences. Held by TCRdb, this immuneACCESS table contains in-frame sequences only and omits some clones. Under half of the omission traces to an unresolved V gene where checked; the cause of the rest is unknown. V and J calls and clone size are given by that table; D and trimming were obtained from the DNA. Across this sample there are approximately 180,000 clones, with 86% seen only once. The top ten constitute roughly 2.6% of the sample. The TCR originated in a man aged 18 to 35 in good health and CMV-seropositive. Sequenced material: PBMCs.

In nucleotides, the sequence is TGTGCCAGCAGGGGCCGACCGAACTATGGCTACACCTTC. Its protein is CASRGRPNYGYTF. Recombination joined TRBV2 with TRBJ1-2, with the D gene not clear enough to name. V and J lose 6 bases and 2 bases, and a span of 10 bases separates them. For CDR1 and CDR2, the germline V gene lists SNHLY and FYNNEI. Reading from cysteine to phenylalanine, the CDR3 counts 13 amino acids. The read is trimmed to its CDR3 DNA, 39 bases read in frame from base 1.